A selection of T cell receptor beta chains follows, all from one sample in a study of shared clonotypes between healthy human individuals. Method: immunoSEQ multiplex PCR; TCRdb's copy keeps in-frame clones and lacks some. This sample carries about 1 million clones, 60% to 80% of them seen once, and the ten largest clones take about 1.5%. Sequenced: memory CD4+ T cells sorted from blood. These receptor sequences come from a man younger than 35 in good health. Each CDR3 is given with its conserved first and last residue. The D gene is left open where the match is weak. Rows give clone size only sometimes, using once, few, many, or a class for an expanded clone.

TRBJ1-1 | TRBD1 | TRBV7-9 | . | TGTGCCAGCCTGCCGCGCACAGGGGGCGAAGGGGTCCCTGAAGCTTTCTTT | CASLPRTGGEGVPEAFF
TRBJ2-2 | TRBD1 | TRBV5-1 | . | TGCGCCAGCAGCCCGGGACAGACGAACACCGGGGAGCTGTTTTTT | CASSPGQTNTGELFF
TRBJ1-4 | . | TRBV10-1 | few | TGCGCCAGCAGTGAGATAGAGACAACTAATGAAAAACTGTTTTTT | CASSEIETTNEKLFF
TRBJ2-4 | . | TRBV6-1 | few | TGTGCCAGCAGTGATCTATTGATCCTAGGCATTCAGTACTTC | CASSDLLILGIQYF
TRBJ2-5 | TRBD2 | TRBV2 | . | TGTGCCAGCAGTGAAGGCAGGCTAGCGGGGGGGCTCCAAGAGACCCAGTACTTC | CASSEGRLAGGLQETQYF
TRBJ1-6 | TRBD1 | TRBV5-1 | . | TGCGCCAGCAGCCGGGGCGGACAGGGAGATTCACCCCTCCACTTT | CASSRGGQGDSPLHF
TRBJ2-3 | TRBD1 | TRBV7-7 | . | TGTGCTAGCAGCTTTTTCCCCGTGGACAGGTTTACCACAGATACGCAGTATTTT | CASSFFPVDRFTTDTQYF
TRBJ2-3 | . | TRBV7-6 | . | TGTGCCAGCAGCTTAGGCCGGAGGGGAGATACGCAGTATTTT | CASSLGRRGDTQYF
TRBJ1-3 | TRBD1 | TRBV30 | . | TGTGCCTGGAGTGTACAAGGGACAGGGGCCATATATTTT | CAWSVQGTGAIYF
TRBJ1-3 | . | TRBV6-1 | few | TGTGCCAGCAGTTGGACTCGGTCTGGAAACACCATATATTTT | CASSWTRSGNTIYF
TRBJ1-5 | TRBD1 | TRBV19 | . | TGTGCCAGTAGCCAGACAGGGGGCAATCAGCCCCAGCATTTT | CASSQTGGNQPQHF
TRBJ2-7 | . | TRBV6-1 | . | TGTGCCAGCACCGCAGAGCTCGGGGTTTACGAGCAGTACTTC | CASTAELGVYEQYF